This T cell receptor (beta chain) was identified in a study of spatial heterogeneity in lung cancer. Study-level information: Each time, sequencing found more beta-chain sequences than alpha-chain sequences. Broader study findings: Ubiquitous expanded tumor TCRs were observed in blood more at resection than follow-up.

Regarding time point: sample taken at primary tumor resection. Whole RNA was taken from tumor, nontumor lung or frozen PBMC; it was then sequenced unsorted. There were 75 or so donors, all of them untreated patients with early-stage non-small cell lung cancer. On this clonotype: What it recognizes is unknown.

TCR cDNA molecules were tagged individually, and each one carried a unique molecular identifier. TCRdb reprocessed the 5' RACE reads via MiXCR and lists one record per CDR3 protein. The profile shows 39,000 or so distinct CDR3 sequences, around 7.2% of them singletons. The CDR3 spans 18 residues. V was clipped by 2 bases and J by 3 bases; unmatched bases: 14. Germline V gene data show CDR1 as MNHEY and CDR2 as SVGAGI. This chain connects TRBV6-5 to TRBJ2-7, with 9 bases fitting TRBD1. The sequences come from PBMCs, collected at surgery. This TCR was recovered from a male donor with early-stage non-small cell lung cancer. The CDR3 DNA reads TGTGCCAGCAGTTACCGGGGACAGGGTAGTTCTATCAGCTACGAGCAGTACTTC. This translates into CASSYRGQGSSISYEQYF.